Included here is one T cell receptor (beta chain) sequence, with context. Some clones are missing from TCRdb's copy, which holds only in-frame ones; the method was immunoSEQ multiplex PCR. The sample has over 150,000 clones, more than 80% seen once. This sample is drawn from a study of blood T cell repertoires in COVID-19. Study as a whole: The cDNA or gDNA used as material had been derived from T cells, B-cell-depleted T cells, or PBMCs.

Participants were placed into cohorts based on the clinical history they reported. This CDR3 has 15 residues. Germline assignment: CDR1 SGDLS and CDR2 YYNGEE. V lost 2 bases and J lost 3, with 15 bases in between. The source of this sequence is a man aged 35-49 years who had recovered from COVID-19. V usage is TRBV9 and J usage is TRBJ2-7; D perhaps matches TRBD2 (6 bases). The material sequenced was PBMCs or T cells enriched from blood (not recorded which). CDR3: CASSVGRDSFYEQYF. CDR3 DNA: TGTGCCAGCAGCGTTGGCCGGGACTCCTTCTACGAGCAGTACTTC.